This T cell receptor (beta chain) derives from a study of beta chain features in type 1 diabetes. The study's findings and limits: Any HLA-type effect on TCRB rearrangement remained unresolved here. Naive, central memory and Treg TCRB repertoires seemed to resemble each other more closely in patients than they did in healthy donors. Significant though moderate, a shortening of TCRB CDR3s appeared in all four CD4+ subsets of Type 1 diabetes patients.

The entirety of the isolated RNA underwent reverse transcription, so expressed TCRB transcripts were sequenced. Sequencing used immunoSEQ multiplex PCR; TCRdb keeps in-frame clones, though not all of them. Here the sample spans roughly 24,000 clones, around 69% being singletons. Regarding this clone: What it recognizes is unknown.

Germline-derived CDR1 and CDR2 are SGHRS and YFSETQ. This CDR3 has 16 residues. V shed 5 bases and J 0 bases; nucleotides not matched to a gene: 4. Via CD45RO/CCR7/CD25/CD127/CD95/CD27, cells of the CD4+ naive, central memory, regulatory and stem cell-like memory subsets were sorted. The clonotype was recovered from a man younger than 35 with type 1 diabetes. The chain uses TRBV5-1 and TRBJ2-1; 11 bases match TRBD1. Material for sequencing was Tregs from blood. CDR3 residues: CASSRTGGGSYNEQFF. The CDR3, as DNA: TGCGCCAGCAGTAGGACAGGGGGCGGCTCCTACAATGAGCAGTTCTTC.